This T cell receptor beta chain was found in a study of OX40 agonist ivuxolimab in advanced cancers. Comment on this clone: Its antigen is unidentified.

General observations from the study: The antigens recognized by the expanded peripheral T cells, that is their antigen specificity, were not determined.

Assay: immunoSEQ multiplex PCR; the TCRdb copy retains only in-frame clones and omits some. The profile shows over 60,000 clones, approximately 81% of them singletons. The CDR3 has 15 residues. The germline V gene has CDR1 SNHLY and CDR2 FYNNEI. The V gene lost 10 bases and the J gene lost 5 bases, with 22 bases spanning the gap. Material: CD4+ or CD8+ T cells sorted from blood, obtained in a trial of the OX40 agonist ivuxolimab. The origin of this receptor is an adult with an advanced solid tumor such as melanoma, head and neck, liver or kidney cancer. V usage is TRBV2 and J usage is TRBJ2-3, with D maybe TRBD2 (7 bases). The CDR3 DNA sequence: TGTGCCACCTCACAACCGGGGGGCCTGGGAGATACGCAGTATTTT. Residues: CATSQPGGLGDTQYF.